This TCR beta chain was captured by sequencing in a study of early T cells in non-severe SARS-CoV-2 infection. Individual cDNA molecules carried attached unique molecular identifiers. Each CDR3 protein is one row after TCRdb ran MiXCR on the 5' RACE reads. The repertoire consists of about 60,000 distinct CDR3 sequences, with about an eighth occurring once and the leading ten covering around 4.3%. Of note for this clonotype: Its cognate antigen is unknown.

Study-wide findings and caveats: In VDJdb matching, anti-spike CD8 responses were favored while private and CD4 specificities went missing.

The CDR3 is 14 residues long. V lost 3 bases, J lost 1 base, and 7 bases lay in between. Germline values: CDR1 SGHVS, CDR2 FQNEAQ. The origin of this receptor is an adult who was a healthcare worker with PCR-confirmed SARS-CoV-2 infection or an uninfected control (not recorded which). The specimen sequenced was whole blood. The gene calls are TRBV7-8 and TRBJ2-1; D remains unclear. Here the CDR3 DNA reads TGTGCCAGCAGCTTGGAGCAATCCTACAATGAGCAGTTCTTC. This encodes CASSLEQSYNEQFF. The whole variable domain, filled in from reference TRBV7-8 and TRBJ2-1, reads GAGVSQSPRYKVAKRGQDVALRCDPISGHVSLFWYQQALGQGPEFLTYFQNEAQLDKSGLPSDRFFAERPEGSVSTLKIQRTQQEDSAVYLCASSLEQSYNEQFFGPGTRLTVL.